The present entry profiles one TCR beta chain with its context. The record originates from a study of blood T cell repertoires in COVID-19. Per the original data handling: Quantification of nucleated cells was approximated via reference gene primer amplification. The method was immunoSEQ multiplex PCR; TCRdb's version includes in-frame clones alone and lacks a portion of them. V, J and clone size derive from that table, while D and trimming were established from the DNA sequence. This table has about 67,000 clones, 86% appearing once. This CDR3 is built from 19 residues. The germline V gene has CDR1 SGHVS and CDR2 FNYEAQ. V trimming: 5 bases; J trimming: 2 bases; junction bases outside the gene matches: 17.

V is TRBV7-6 and J is TRBJ2-1, with TRBD2 matching 8 bases. The TCR comes from a man aged 50-59 years with active COVID-19. The source material was peripheral blood. CDR3 sequence: CASSRRARGAGGTYNEQFF. CDR3 DNA sequence: TGTGCCAGCAGCCGGCGGGCCCGCGGGGCGGGAGGAACCTACAATGAGCAGTTCTTC.